This is a list of T cell receptor beta chains from one sample in a study of regulatory T cells in long-lasting Graves disease. TCRdb independently ran MiXCR on the multiplex PCR reads; one entry per CDR3 protein. Of hundreds of thousands of distinct CDR3 sequences listed, 16% are singletons. These sequences were also reported in another study, on T cells in Graves' hyperthyroidism and ophthalmopathy.

The sample consisted of peripheral blood mononuclear cells (PBMCs), taken at new diagnosis, from a patient treated with antithyroid drugs. The source is a woman in her twenties or thirties with Graves disease. CDR3s include the opening cysteine and the closing phenylalanine or tryptophan. The D gene is left open where the match is weak. Clone size is stated in some rows and not others, as once, few, many or a class when expanded.

clone_size	d_call	v_call	j_call	cdr3_aa	cdr3_nt
.	TRBD1	TRBV3-1	TRBJ1-4	CASSPGTVSRTNEKLFF	TGTGCCAGCAGCCCCGGGACAGTTAGTCGGACTAATGAAAAACTGTTTTTT
many	.	TRBV2	TRBJ1-1	CASSEELYTEAFF	TGTGCCAGCAGTGAAGAATTGTACACTGAAGCTTTCTTT
few	.	TRBV29-1	TRBJ2-5	CSVRLPRGYRTQYF	TGCAGCGTACGACTCCCCAGGGGTTATCGGACCCAGTACTTC
many	TRBD1	TRBV12-3/TRBV12-4	TRBJ2-7	CASSLGQGALEQYF	TGTGCCAGCAGTTTGGGACAGGGGGCACTCGAGCAGTACTTC
many	.	TRBV28	TRBJ2-7	CASSLETVEYEQYF	TGTGCCAGCAGTTTAGAGACTGTCGAATACGAGCAGTACTTC
.	TRBD1	TRBV11-2	TRBJ1-3	CASSLAPGQGTTIYF	TGTGCCAGCAGCTTAGCCCCCGGACAGGGAACCACCATATATTTT
many	.	TRBV12-3/TRBV12-4	TRBJ1-2	CASTSWGLEGDYGYTF	TGTGCCAGCACCTCATGGGGACTTGAAGGAGACTATGGCTACACCTTC
few	.	TRBV30	TRBJ2-7	CAWSVGSYEQYF	TGTGCCTGGAGTGTAGGGAGCTACGAGCAGTACTTC
.	.	TRBV9	TRBJ1-2	CASFGPNYGYTF	TGTGCCAGTTTTGGCCCTAACTATGGCTACACCTTC
.	.	TRBV20-1	TRBJ2-3	CSATRTASTDTQYF	TGCAGTGCTACAAGGACAGCTAGCACAGATACGCAGTATTTT
.	TRBD1	TRBV19	TRBJ2-2	CASSTGQGLSGELFF	TGTGCCAGTAGTACAGGACAGGGGTTGTCCGGGGAGCTGTTTTTT
.	.	TRBV30	TRBJ2-7	CAWRPHSMTLEQYF	TGTGCCTGGAGGCCACATTCAATGACTTTAGAGCAGTACTTC
.	.	TRBV7-2	TRBJ1-2	CASSPSPILRGYTF	TGTGCCAGCAGCCCCTCCCCGATCCTCCGGGGCTACACCTTC
.	TRBD2	TRBV7-2	TRBJ2-3	CASSPLERERGTDTQYF	TGTGCCAGCAGCCCCCTGGAGCGGGAGCGGGGAACAGATACGCAGTATTTT
.	.	TRBV5-5	TRBJ1-2	CASSPKVPGTAKGGYTF	TGTGCCAGCAGCCCCAAGGTACCAGGGACCGCCAAGGGTGGCTACACCTTC
many	.	TRBV7-9	TRBJ1-2	CASSLKGVDGYTF	TGTGCCAGCAGCTTAAAAGGGGTCGATGGCTACACCTTC
.	.	TRBV28	TRBJ1-4	CASSLLGDNEKLFF	TGTGCCAGCAGTTTATTAGGAGATAATGAAAAACTGTTTTTT
.	.	TRBV25-1	TRBJ2-1	CASEDLGEQFF	TGTGCCAGCGAGGACCTGGGTGAGCAGTTCTTC
.	TRBD1	TRBV6-2/TRBV6-3	TRBJ2-4	CASREGADIQYF	TGTGCCAGCCGCGAGGGGGCGGACATTCAGTACTTC
many	TRBD2	TRBV27	TRBJ2-1	CASNELSASGSDEQFF	TGTGCCAGCAATGAGCTCTCCGCTAGCGGGAGCGATGAGCAGTTCTTC
many	.	TRBV20-1	TRBJ2-5	CSARQAATWTQYF	TGCAGTGCTCGACAGGCAGCCACTTGGACCCAGTACTTC
few	TRBD1	TRBV7-6	TRBJ2-7	CASSPNPAGQGIGYF	TGTGCCAGCAGCCCCAACCCCGCGGGACAGGGGATTGGGTACTTC
many	TRBD2	TRBV2	TRBJ2-2	CASSTSGLAGELFF	TGTGCCAGCTCCACTAGCGGGCTCGCCGGGGAGCTGTTTTTT
many	TRBD2	TRBV15	TRBJ2-1	CATSRTTGTSGSAFF	TGTGCCACCAGCAGAACTACCGGGACTAGCGGGAGCGCATTCTTC
.	.	TRBV10-3	TRBJ2-4	CAISADRAKNIQYF	TGTGCCATCAGTGCCGACAGGGCCAAAAACATTCAGTACTTC
.	.	TRBV18	TRBJ1-1	CASSPFEGTMNTEAFF	TGTGCCAGCTCACCATTTGAGGGGACTATGAACACTGAAGCTTTCTTT
.	.	TRBV5-1	TRBJ1-4	CASSRLRVLNEKLFF	TGCGCCAGCAGCCGGCTCCGGGTCCTTAATGAAAAACTGTTTTTT
many	.	TRBV10-2	TRBJ1-2	CASSRGGANYGYTF	TGTGCCAGCAGTCGGGGAGGGGCTAACTATGGCTACACCTTC
.	TRBD2	TRBV10-3	TRBJ2-5	CATAWGGSTAGEAQYF	TGTGCCACCGCCTGGGGAGGAAGTACTGCGGGGGAGGCCCAGTACTTC
few	TRBD2	TRBV6-2/TRBV6-3	TRBJ2-5	CASSYAGGWETQYF	TGTGCCAGCAGTTACGCGGGGGGTTGGGAGACCCAGTACTTC
few	.	TRBV5-1	TRBJ2-7	CASSGGTLPVLSYEQYF	TGCGCCAGCAGCGGGGGGACTCTCCCTGTTCTATCCTACGAGCAGTACTTC
.	.	TRBV24-1	TRBJ2-5	CATGDETQYF	TGTGCCACCGGTGATGAGACCCAGTACTTC
many	.	TRBV28	TRBJ1-1	CASSGNSFVNTEAFF	TGTGCCAGCAGCGGGAATTCGTTTGTGAACACTGAAGCTTTCTTT